This TCR beta chain was sequenced in a study of T cell repertoires in cytomegalovirus infection. Whole-study context: Recently identified HLA-C-restricted CMV epitopes were used, and well-studied HLA-B-restricted CMV epitopes were used as well.

TCRdb re-derived calls from the reads in MiXCR, one entry per CDR3 protein. The table shows 900,000 to 950,000 distinct CDR3 sequences, with around 29% occurring only once. Germline loops: CDR1 MNHEY, CDR2 SVGAGI. The CDR3 sequence is 14 residues long. Trimming left V 2 bases short and J 9 bases short, with 11 bases between. Study-level findings and limits: Across the ex vivo response, the dominant clonotypes were HLA-C-restricted CMV-specific TCR beta clonotypes.

Many counts were recorded for this clonotype. Antigen: not known. This chain joins TRBV6-5 and TRBJ1-6; no definite D call. The sequenced sample was cultured CD8+ T cells from PBMCs, obtained from culture after CMV antigen stimulation. The receptor's source is a human donor in good health (CMV status not recorded). Some clones in this sample may be carry-over from other donors' samples. The CDR3 DNA is TGTGCCAGCAGTTACGGACTAGAGAGTTCACCCCTCCACTTT. Amino acid sequence: CASSYGLESSPLHF.